These T cell receptor beta chains were read from a single sample in a study of T cell responses to AZD1222 COVID-19 vaccine. Measured with immunoSEQ multiplex PCR; TCRdb has only the in-frame clones, and not every one. Among about 110,000 clones, roughly 87% were seen once, and the ten largest hold 8%. The specimen was peripheral blood, collected 28 days after the second AZD1222 dose. These receptor sequences come from an adult who received the AZD1222 COVID-19 vaccine. Both conserved end residues are part of each CDR3. D genes are given only for firm matches.

d_gene	v_gene	len	j_gene	CDR3aa
NA	TRBV7-6	13	TRBJ2-1	CASSLAVLDEQFF
NA	TRBV5-1	9	TRBJ2-1	CATSNEQFF
NA	TRBV6-2/TRBV6-3	14	TRBJ1-3	CASSSAHPGNTIYF
NA	TRBV3-1/TRBV3-2	15	TRBJ2-3	CASSQGVAGTDTQYF
NA	TRBV9	14	TRBJ2-7	CASSVVDTSYEQYF
NA	TRBV5-1	14	TRBJ2-3	CASSLALEQDTQYF
NA	TRBV20-1	15	TRBJ2-2	CSASSAGQQAGELFF
NA	TRBV2	14	TRBJ1-1	CASSGVPSGTEAFF
TRBD1	TRBV7-2	17	TRBJ2-6	CASKIQGAGSGANVLTF
NA	TRBV4-3	14	TRBJ1-1	CASSQYEGGTEAFF
NA	TRBV6-5	13	TRBJ1-5	CASRAIGNQPQHF
TRBD2	TRBV30	14	TRBJ2-7	CAWSTQRGSYEQYF
TRBD1	TRBV6-5	12	TRBJ2-7	CATTGGTYEQYF
NA	TRBV14	15	TRBJ1-2	CASSQDTWAVGGYTF
TRBD1	TRBV4-3	16	TRBJ1-4	CASSPLGQDEGEKLFF
NA	TRBV11-2	15	TRBJ2-2	CASSHRGTGTGELFF
NA	TRBV27	13	TRBJ1-1	CASSLGVITEAFF
NA	TRBV12-5	14	TRBJ1-5	CASGLVSQNQPQHF
NA	TRBV12-3/TRBV12-4	12	TRBJ2-7	CASSLSGQEQYF
TRBD1	TRBV5-6	14	TRBJ2-7	CASSLRDRAYEQYF
NA	TRBV4-1	14	TRBJ2-7	CASSQGPSPYEQYF
NA	TRBV7-9	13	TRBJ2-3	CASSPADTDTQYF
NA	TRBV4-2	17	TRBJ1-4	CASSQDEGLARGEKLFF
NA	TRBV3-1/TRBV3-2	14	TRBJ1-2	CASSQTDRNYGYTF
NA	TRBV20-1	15	TRBJ1-6	CSASAAGARGSPLHF
NA	TRBV7-8	16	TRBJ1-3	CASSGPGAVSGNTIYF
TRBD1	TRBV3-1/TRBV3-2	18	TRBJ1-5	CASSQGPGRQGSGQPQHF
NA	TRBV19	12	TRBJ1-1	CASSSTGSEAFF
NA	TRBV6-2/TRBV6-3	12	TRBJ2-5	CASSPQGWTQYF
NA	TRBV19	11	TRBJ1-5	CACKGGQPQHF
NA	TRBV2	12	TRBJ1-2	CASSPSPKGYTF
NA	TRBV19	16	TRBJ2-7	CASSIDGLPGPYEQYF
NA	TRBV5-1	15	TRBJ1-2	CASKPTVGDNYGYTF
NA	TRBV7-9	11	TRBJ1-2	CASSFLYGYTF
NA	TRBV24-1	15	TRBJ2-3	CATSDRPTGTDTQYF
NA	TRBV7-2	14	TRBJ2-3	CASTPGWSTDTQYF
NA	TRBV6-5	15	TRBJ2-5	CASSYSFRGGETQYF
NA	TRBV4-3	17	TRBJ1-4	CASSQSASIATNEKLFF
TRBD1	TRBV9	15	TRBJ2-3	CASSLGTGWLDTQYF
NA	TRBV12-3/TRBV12-4	13	TRBJ1-5	CASRLMESQPQHF
NA	TRBV29-1	12	TRBJ2-5	CSVDGQKETQYF
TRBD2	TRBV18	15	TRBJ2-5	CASSPGLADQETQYF
NA	TRBV5-1	13	TRBJ2-1	CASTSSGLDEQFF
TRBD2	TRBV7-2	14	TRBJ2-3	CASSIAGGPDTQYF
TRBD1	TRBV12-5	14	TRBJ2-5	CASGPGTARETQYF
TRBD2	TRBV15	16	TRBJ2-7	CATSTRGEASSYEQYF
TRBD1	TRBV4-3	15	TRBJ2-1	CASSPDRGFWDEQFF
NA	TRBV11-1	15	TRBJ2-5	CASTANPSEQETQYF
TRBD1	TRBV5-4	15	TRBJ2-7	CASSPALGTGIEQYF
NA	TRBV19	13	TRBJ1-1	CASTKGGYTEAFF
TRBD1	TRBV6-1	15	TRBJ1-5	CASSDRTGPDQPQHF
NA	TRBV15	17	TRBJ2-1	CATSRDGIRQGYNEQFF
NA	TRBV12-3/TRBV12-4	12	TRBJ2-7	CASSRQLLEQYF
TRBD2	TRBV9	18	TRBJ2-3	CASSVAGASGGPGDTQYF